This record looks at one T cell receptor (beta chain) sequence and its context. Its target is not known. This record comes from a study of memory CD4+ T cells and cytomegalovirus serostatus. Study-wide findings and caveats: The CMV-associated TCR signature appears largely within the CD4+ memory repertoire. Each of around 69 CMV-associated TCRbeta sequences occurred in one to five individuals.

Germline CDR1 is GTSNPN and CDR2 is SVGIG (reference sequence). Trimming removed 3 bases from V and 5 bases from J, with 14 bases in between. The CDR3 spans 14 residues. Libraries were prepared by immunoSEQ multiplex PCR; TCRdb keeps only in-frame clonotypes and omits some of them. The data show some 65,000 clones, with around three quarters seen just once and approximately 0.5% held by the top ten. Single viable CD3+CD4+CD8-CD45RO+ cells were sorted as the memory CD4+ T cells. This chain connects TRBV30 to TRBJ2-1; a weak D match, TRBD1 (6 bases). This receptor was identified in an adult in good health and CMV-seronegative. Some clones in this sample may be carry-over from other donors' samples. The sample was memory CD4+ T cells from blood. This CDR3 is CAWSDTGNDNEQFF. CDR3 nucleotide sequence: TGTGCCTGGAGCGACACAGGGAACGACAATGAGCAGTTCTTC.